These 21 T cell receptor beta chains came from one sample sequenced in a study of shared clonotypes between healthy human individuals. Libraries were prepared by immunoSEQ multiplex PCR; TCRdb keeps only in-frame clonotypes and omits some of them. This table has about 1.5 million clones, around 98% appearing once. The sequencing sample was made of naive CD4+ T cells sorted from blood. Subset indicated: CD45RA+ positively selected. These receptors all come from a man aged 30 to 39 in good health.

This clone was picked up one time. The V call is TRBV6-1, the J call TRBJ2-1; 8 bases match TRBD2. Unmatched junction bases numbered 15, after V lost 4 bases and J lost 10 bases. CDR3 length: 16 amino acids. Germline values: CDR1 MNHNS, CDR2 SASEGT. DNA for the CDR3: TGTGCCAGCAGTGTAAAACAGGTTACTAGCGGAGCCGAGCAGTTCTTC. Translating gives CASSVKQVTSGAEQFF.

This sequence joins TRBV7-9 and TRBJ2-7; D ambiguous. This CDR3 spans 17 amino acids. Germline CDR1 and CDR2: SEHNR and FQNEAQ (reference sequence). V lost 6 bases to trimming and J lost 2 bases, with 23 bases between them. The CDR3 nucleotides are TGTGCCAGCAGTCGCCAAACCCTCTCAGTTTTTACCTACGAGCAGTACTTC. This codes for CASSRQTLSVFTYEQYF.

This chain joins TRBV19 and TRBJ2-2; 10 nucleotides match TRBD2. The CDR3 is 17 residues long. The V and J ends lost 4 bases and 4 bases, in that order; junction bases with no gene match: 9. Germline CDR1 is LNHDA and CDR2 is SQIVND (reference sequence). The CDR3 is CASSRRTSGLGTGELFF. CDR3 sequence (DNA): TGTGCCAGTAGTAGAAGGACTAGCGGCTTGGGCACCGGGGAGCTGTTTTTT.

This chain joins TRBV5-1 and TRBJ1-3; no clear D. With 3 bases removed from V and 0 bases from J, the gap between germline ends came to 4 bases. This CDR3 is built from 13 residues. Per the germline V gene, CDR1 is SGHRS and CDR2 is YFSETQ. CDR3 residues: CASSWSSGNTIYF. Here the CDR3 DNA reads TGCGCCAGCAGCTGGAGCTCTGGAAACACCATATATTTT.

The chain recombines TRBV4-3 with TRBJ2-5; TRBD2 might be the D (5 bases). With 2 bases removed from V and 1 base from J, the gap between germline ends came to 8 bases. Germline V gene lookup returns CDR1 LGHNA and CDR2 YSLEER. There are 14 residues in the CDR3. The CDR3 is CASSQRSGQETQYF. DNA for the CDR3: TGCGCCAGCAGCCAAAGAAGCGGCCAAGAGACCCAGTACTTC.

The DNA for the CDR3 is TGTGCCAGCAGGGGAGGACTGGAGAATGAGCAGTTCTTC. Protein product: CASRGGLENEQFF. The chain combines TRBV6-4 with TRBJ2-1, with D perhaps matching TRBD2 (6 bases). CDR3 length: 13 residues. V gave up 6 bases and J gave up 7 bases, with 13 bases separating them. Germline V gene lookup returns CDR1 MRHNA and CDR2 SNTAGT.

This rearrangement joins TRBV15 to TRBJ2-7; D unresolved. Germline-derived CDR1 and CDR2 are LNHNV and YYDKDF (reference sequence). The V end lost 0 bases, the J end lost 4 bases, and 16 bases lay between the germline ends. This CDR3 has 16 residues. The CDR3 here is CATSRDSPGWWYEQYF. The CDR3 nucleotides are TGTGCCACCAGCAGAGATTCTCCAGGATGGTGGTACGAGCAGTACTTC.

This chain connects TRBV6-5 to TRBJ2-2; 8 positions match TRBD1. The germline V gene encodes CDR1 MNHEY and CDR2 SVGAGI. The CDR3 contains 14 residues. V lost 6 bases and J lost 1; bases outside the gene matches: 1. CDR3 sequence: CASRGTGNTGELFF. CDR3 DNA: TGTGCCAGCAGGGGGACAGGGAACACCGGGGAGCTGTTTTTT.

V usage is TRBV27 and J usage is TRBJ2-3; 8 bases map to TRBD2. From germline, CDR1 is MNHEY and CDR2 SMNVEV (reference sequence). The CDR3 has 15 amino acids. The junction had 7 bases not matched to a gene; V was cut back by 8 bases and J by 0 bases. DNA for the CDR3: TGTGCCAGCGGGGCGGGAGGACCTAGCACAGATACGCAGTATTTT. Amino acids: CASGAGGPSTDTQYF.

This chain links TRBV7-3 with TRBJ2-2; 7 nucleotides agree with TRBD2. Germline CDR1 SGHTA, CDR2 FQGTGA. The CDR3 is 15 residues long. The V gene end was trimmed by 2 bases and the J gene end by 5 bases; junction bases not matched to a gene: 5. The CDR3 DNA follows: TGTGCCAGCAGCTTAGGCAGGGAGGGAACCGGGGAGCTGTTTTTT. Encoded protein: CASSLGREGTGELFF.

This chain links TRBV4-1 with TRBJ2-7, with 7 nucleotides matching TRBD2. Trimming removed 1 base from V and 7 bases from J; junction bases left unmatched: 10. Germline loops: CDR1 MGHRA, CDR2 YSYEKL. The CDR3 contains 15 residues. CDR3 in amino acids: CASSQAARETYEQYF. The CDR3, as DNA: TGCGCCAGCAGCCAAGCAGCGCGGGAGACTTATGAGCAGTACTTC.

This sequence joins TRBV5-1 and TRBJ2-7, with TRBD2 matching 9 bases. CDR3 length: 15 amino acids. V lost 4 bases, J lost 4 bases, and 9 bases stayed unmatched. In germline, CDR1 is SGHRS, CDR2 YFSETQ. The CDR3 sequence: CASSLDASGMYEQYF. CDR3 bases: TGCGCCAGCAGCCTCGACGCTAGCGGGATGTACGAGCAGTACTTC. The whole variable domain, remainder taken from reference TRBV5-1 and TRBJ2-7, is KAGVTQTPRYLIKTRGQQVTLSCSPISGHRSVSWYQQTPGQGLQFLFEYFSETQRNKGNFPGRFSGRQFSNSRSEMNVSTLELGDSALYLCASSLDASGMYEQYFGPGTRLTVT.

This clone was counted a single time. The V gene is TRBV10-2, the J gene TRBJ1-4; no definite D call. The V gene lost 1 base and the J gene lost 2 bases, with 8 bases spanning the gap. The CDR3 consists of 15 residues. Per germline, CDR1 WSHSY and CDR2 SAAADI. The CDR3 sequence is CASSELGGTNEKLFF. For the CDR3, the DNA is TGCGCCAGCAGTGAGTTAGGAGGGACTAATGAAAAACTGTTTTTT.

The chain combines TRBV4-1 with TRBJ2-2, with D perhaps matching TRBD2 (6 bases). This CDR3 has 14 amino acids. Germline values: CDR1 MGHRA, CDR2 YSYEKL. With 8 bases removed from V and 7 bases from J, the gap between germline ends came to 17 bases. CDR3 nucleotides: TGCGCCAGCGCGCGGGATCGGCCGGACGGGGAGCTGTTTTTT. Translating it yields CASARDRPDGELFF.

The gene calls are TRBV5-1 and TRBJ2-1; D is unresolved. Germline V gives CDR1 SGHRS, CDR2 YFSETQ. The CDR3 has 16 residues. V was cut by 1 base and J by 4 bases, with 15 bases left in between. CDR3 sequence: CASSLTPEGSYNEQFF. CDR3 coding DNA: TGCGCCAGCAGCTTGACCCCAGAAGGTTCATACAATGAGCAGTTCTTC.

For this clone: This CDR3 is also generated by other DNA sequences in the sample. This sequence joins TRBV4-3 and TRBJ2-7, with D unresolved. V shed 1 base and J shed 0 bases, with 4 bases lying between them. Germline V gives CDR1 LGHNA, CDR2 YSLEER. CDR3 size: 13 residues. CDR3 DNA: TGCGCCAGCAGCCAAGGGACCTCCTACGAGCAGTACTTC. This sequence encodes CASSQGTSYEQYF.

This chain links TRBV7-8 with TRBJ2-2; D is unresolved. Germline loops: CDR1 SGHVS, CDR2 FQNEAQ. V lost 6 bases to trimming and J lost 2 bases, with 10 bases between them. The CDR3 has 14 amino acids. The CDR3 spells CASRTPLNTGELFF. The CDR3, as DNA: TGTGCCAGCAGGACTCCGTTAAACACCGGGGAGCTGTTTTTT.

The genes are TRBV18 and TRBJ2-1; D ambiguous. Trimming took off 2 bases at V and 2 bases at J, with 7 bases between the two ends. Germline assignment: CDR1 KGHSH and CDR2 LQKENI. The CDR3 length is 14 residues. As DNA, the CDR3 is TGTGCCAGCTCACCAGCCATTACCTACAATGAGCAGTTCTTC. Residues: CASSPAITYNEQFF. The whole variable domain, filled in from reference TRBV18 and TRBJ2-1, reads NAGVMQNPRHLVRRRGQEARLRCSPMKGHSHVYWYRQLPEEGLKFMVYLQKENIIDESGMPKERFSAEFPKEGPSILRIQQVVRGDSAAYFCASSPAITYNEQFFGPGTRLTVL.

The CDR3 nucleotides are TGTGCCAGCAGCCTTGGACAGGGGCAGTTCGGAGAGACCCAGTACTTC. Residues: CASSLGQGQFGETQYF. This rearrangement joins TRBV5-8 to TRBJ2-5; 9 bases fit TRBD1. Germline V gene lookup returns CDR1 SGHTS and CDR2 YDEGEE. V was pared by 4 bases and J by 4 bases, with 11 bases of the junction left unmatched. The length of the CDR3 is 16 residues.

This clone was counted once. This chain links TRBV6-5 with TRBJ2-7, with no clear D. V lost 5 bases, J lost 4 bases, and 18 bases lay in between. Germline lookup yields CDR1 MNHEY and CDR2 SVGAGI. The CDR3 loop spans 15 amino acids. The CDR3 loop reads CASSMHAPGVYEQYF. The CDR3 DNA reads as TGTGCCAGCAGTATGCACGCCCCGGGTGTATACGAGCAGTACTTC.

This chain joins TRBV29-1 and TRBJ2-7; the match to TRBD2 covers 12 bases. With V trimmed by 6 bases and J by 3 bases, 6 bases remained unmatched. Germline CDR1 and CDR2: SQVTM and ANQGSEA. CDR3 length equals 14 residues. CDR3 amino acids: CSVGPLAGGYEQYF. CDR3 coding DNA: TGCAGCGTGGGACCACTAGCGGGAGGCTACGAGCAGTACTTC.